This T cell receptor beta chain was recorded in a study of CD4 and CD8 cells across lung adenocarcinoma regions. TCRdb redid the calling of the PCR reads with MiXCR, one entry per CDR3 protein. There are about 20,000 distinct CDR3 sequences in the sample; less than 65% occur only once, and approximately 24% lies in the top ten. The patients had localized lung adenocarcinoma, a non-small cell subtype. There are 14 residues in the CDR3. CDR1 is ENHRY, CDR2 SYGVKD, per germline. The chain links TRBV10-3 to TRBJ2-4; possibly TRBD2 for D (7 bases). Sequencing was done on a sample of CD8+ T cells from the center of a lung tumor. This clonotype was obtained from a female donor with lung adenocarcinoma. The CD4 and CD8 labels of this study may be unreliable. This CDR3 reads CAGIGGREQEIQYF. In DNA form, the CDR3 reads TGTGCGGGCATCGGGGGGCGTGAGCAAGAGATCCAGTACTTC.